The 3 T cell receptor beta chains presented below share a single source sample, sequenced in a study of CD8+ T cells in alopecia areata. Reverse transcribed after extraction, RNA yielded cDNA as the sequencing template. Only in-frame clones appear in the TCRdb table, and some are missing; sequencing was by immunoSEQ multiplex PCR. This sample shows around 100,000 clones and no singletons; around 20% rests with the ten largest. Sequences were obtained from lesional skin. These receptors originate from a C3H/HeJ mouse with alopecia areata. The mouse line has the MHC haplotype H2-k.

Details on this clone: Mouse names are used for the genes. The CDR3 here is CASSPDREGSNERLFF. CDR3 DNA, as far as it was read: TGTGCCAGCAGCCCCGACAGGGAGGGATCCAACGAA. The chain recombines TRBV13-3 with TRBJ1-4; 7 bases agree with TRBD1. The read halts 4 residues ahead of the CDR3 end, with the missing end drawn from the germline J gene. This CDR3 region has 16 residues. Trimming cost V 5 bases and J 2 bases; bases outside gene matches: 9. Looked up from germline, CDR1 is NNHDY and CDR2 is SYVADS.

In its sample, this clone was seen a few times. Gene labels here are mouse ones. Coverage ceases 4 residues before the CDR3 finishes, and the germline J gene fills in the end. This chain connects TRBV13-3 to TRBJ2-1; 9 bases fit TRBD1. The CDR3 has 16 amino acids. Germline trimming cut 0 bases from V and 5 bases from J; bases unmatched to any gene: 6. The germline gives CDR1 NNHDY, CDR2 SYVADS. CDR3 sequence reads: CASSDAPRTGDAEQFF. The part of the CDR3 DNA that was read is TGTGCCAGCAGTGATGCTCCGAGGACAGGGGATGCT.

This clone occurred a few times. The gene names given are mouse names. CDR3: CASSRGQGSSYEQYF. Partial CDR3 DNA: TGTGCTAGCAGTAGAGGGCAGGGGAGCTCCTAT. The V and J genes are TRBV17 and TRBJ2-7; tentatively, D is TRBD1 (6 bases). The read ends 4 residues early relative to the CDR3; the germline J gene fills the gap. This CDR3 has 15 residues. The V gene's germline CDR1 is MNHDT and CDR2 YYDKIL. Trimming took off 1 base at V and 0 bases at J, with 10 bases between the two ends.